A selection of T cell receptor beta chains follows, all from one sample in a study of OX40 agonist ivuxolimab in advanced cancers. The assay was immunoSEQ multiplex PCR, and TCRdb's table has in-frame clones only and misses some. This table holds some 70,000 clones, approximately 89% found once. This sample comprised CD4+ or CD8+ T cells sorted from blood, obtained in a trial of the OX40 agonist ivuxolimab. These receptors were obtained from an adult with an advanced solid tumor such as melanoma, head and neck, liver or kidney cancer. Each CDR3 is given without its conserved first and last residue. The D gene is left open where the match is weak.

v_gene: TRBV2
d_gene: TRBD1
j_gene: TRBJ2-5
CDR3aa: ASNLDRGSETQY

v_gene: TRBV7-6
d_gene: .
j_gene: TRBJ1-5
CDR3aa: ASSLRQWIMSNQPQH

v_gene: TRBV7-9
d_gene: .
j_gene: TRBJ1-2
CDR3aa: ASRHHGGRDGYT

v_gene: TRBV18
d_gene: TRBD1
j_gene: TRBJ1-5
CDR3aa: ASSPNIGGQGANQPQH

v_gene: TRBV5-4
d_gene: .
j_gene: TRBJ1-2
CDR3aa: ASSLARTDNYGYT

v_gene: TRBV7-8
d_gene: TRBD2
j_gene: TRBJ2-1
CDR3aa: ASSRQTSGGYNEQF

v_gene: TRBV5-1
d_gene: TRBD2
j_gene: TRBJ2-7
CDR3aa: ASSQFSGGMEQY

v_gene: TRBV6-6
d_gene: .
j_gene: TRBJ1-4
CDR3aa: ASSYSTGELF

v_gene: TRBV14
d_gene: .
j_gene: TRBJ1-4
CDR3aa: ASSQDGGSGEKLF

v_gene: TRBV5-1
d_gene: TRBD1
j_gene: TRBJ1-2
CDR3aa: ASSLKAGGLGYT

v_gene: TRBV19
d_gene: .
j_gene: TRBJ2-7
CDR3aa: ASSISRGSTYEQY

v_gene: TRBV18
d_gene: TRBD2
j_gene: TRBJ2-1
CDR3aa: ASSPPSSGGGNEQF

v_gene: TRBV6-6
d_gene: .
j_gene: TRBJ2-5
CDR3aa: ASRRSPSQETQY

v_gene: TRBV11-2
d_gene: .
j_gene: TRBJ2-5
CDR3aa: ASSVRGRETQY

v_gene: TRBV19
d_gene: .
j_gene: TRBJ2-3
CDR3aa: ASKERSSFSTDTQY

v_gene: TRBV6-5
d_gene: TRBD1
j_gene: TRBJ2-3
CDR3aa: ASSSTGGPADTQY

v_gene: TRBV6-5
d_gene: .
j_gene: TRBJ1-6
CDR3aa: ASSFQGYNSPLH

v_gene: TRBV18
d_gene: .
j_gene: TRBJ2-1
CDR3aa: ASSPPGGRRSYNEQF

v_gene: TRBV6-1
d_gene: .
j_gene: TRBJ2-7
CDR3aa: ASSDRGRASYEQY

v_gene: TRBV5-1
d_gene: .
j_gene: TRBJ2-7
CDR3aa: ASSPFQGFDYEQY

v_gene: TRBV30
d_gene: .
j_gene: TRBJ2-1
CDR3aa: AWTQKLSYNEQF

v_gene: TRBV21-1
d_gene: .
j_gene: .
CDR3aa: ASSKPVGSQFSYEQY

v_gene: TRBV28
d_gene: .
j_gene: TRBJ1-1
CDR3aa: ASSVSGIGINTEAF

v_gene: TRBV6-4
d_gene: .
j_gene: TRBJ1-6
CDR3aa: ASSGAAGSPLH

v_gene: TRBV6-4
d_gene: TRBD1
j_gene: TRBJ1-6
CDR3aa: ASSDGDRGRSSPLH

v_gene: TRBV11-2
d_gene: .
j_gene: TRBJ2-1
CDR3aa: ASSQRYNEQF

v_gene: TRBV6-1
d_gene: .
j_gene: TRBJ1-3
CDR3aa: ASSEYRKSGNTIY

v_gene: TRBV10-3
d_gene: .
j_gene: TRBJ1-1
CDR3aa: AISELGRGNTEAF

v_gene: TRBV27
d_gene: .
j_gene: TRBJ1-2
CDR3aa: ASSLSTGGDYGYT

v_gene: TRBV27
d_gene: .
j_gene: TRBJ1-2
CDR3aa: ASSSTTQNYGYT

v_gene: TRBV5-6
d_gene: TRBD1
j_gene: TRBJ1-6
CDR3aa: ASSLVRTGGYNSPLH